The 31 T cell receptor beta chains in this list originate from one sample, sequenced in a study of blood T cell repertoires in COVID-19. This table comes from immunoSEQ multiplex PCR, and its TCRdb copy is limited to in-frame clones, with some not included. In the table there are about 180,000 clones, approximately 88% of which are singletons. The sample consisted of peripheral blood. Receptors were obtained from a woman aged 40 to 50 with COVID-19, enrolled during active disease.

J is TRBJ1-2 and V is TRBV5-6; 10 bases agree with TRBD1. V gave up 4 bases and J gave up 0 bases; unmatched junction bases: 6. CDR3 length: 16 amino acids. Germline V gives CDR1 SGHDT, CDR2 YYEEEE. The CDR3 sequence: CASSDEGTGANYGYTF. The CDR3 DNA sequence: TGTGCCAGCAGCGATGAGGGGACAGGGGCTAACTATGGCTACACCTTC.

In nucleotides, the CDR3 is TGTGCCAGCAGTAACCCGCGGGCTGGGGTCAGTGAGCAGTTCTTC. Protein: CASSNPRAGVSEQFF. The chain combines TRBV28 with TRBJ2-1, with a weak D call TRBD2 (5 bases). Deletions cut 5 bases from V and 9 bases from J, with 20 bases between. CDR1 and CDR2 (germline): MDHEN, SYDVKM. This CDR3 has 15 amino acids.

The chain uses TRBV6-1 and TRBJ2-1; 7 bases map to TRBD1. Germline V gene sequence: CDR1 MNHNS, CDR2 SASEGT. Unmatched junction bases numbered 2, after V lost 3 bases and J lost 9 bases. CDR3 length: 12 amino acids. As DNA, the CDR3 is TGTGCCAGCAGTGAGTACAGGGGTGAGCAGTTCTTC. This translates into CASSEYRGEQFF.

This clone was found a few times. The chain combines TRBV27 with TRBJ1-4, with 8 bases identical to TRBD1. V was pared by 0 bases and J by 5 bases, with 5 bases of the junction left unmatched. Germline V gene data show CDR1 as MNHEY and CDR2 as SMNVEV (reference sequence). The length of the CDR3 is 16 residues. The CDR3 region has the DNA TGTGCCAGCAGTTTATCGTCTCGACAGGGGAATGAAAAACTGTTTTTT. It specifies CASSLSSRQGNEKLFF.

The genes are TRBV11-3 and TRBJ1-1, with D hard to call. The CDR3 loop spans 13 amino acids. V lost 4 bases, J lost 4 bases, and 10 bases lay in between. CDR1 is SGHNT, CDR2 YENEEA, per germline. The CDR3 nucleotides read TGTGCCAGCAGCTCTCCAGGTTCCACTGAAGCTTTCTTT. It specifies CASSSPGSTEAFF.

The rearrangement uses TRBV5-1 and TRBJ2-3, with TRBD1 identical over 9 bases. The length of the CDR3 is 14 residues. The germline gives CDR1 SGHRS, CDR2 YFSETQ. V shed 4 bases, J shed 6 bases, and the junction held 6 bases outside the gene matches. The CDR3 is CASSLRTGADTQYF. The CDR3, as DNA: TGCGCCAGCAGCCTTCGGACAGGGGCGGATACGCAGTATTTT.

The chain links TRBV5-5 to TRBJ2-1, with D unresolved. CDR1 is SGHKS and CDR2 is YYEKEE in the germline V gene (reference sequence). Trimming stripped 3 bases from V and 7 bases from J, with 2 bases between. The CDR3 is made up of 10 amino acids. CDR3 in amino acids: CASSSNEQFF. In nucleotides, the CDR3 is TGTGCCAGCAGCTCAAATGAGCAGTTCTTC. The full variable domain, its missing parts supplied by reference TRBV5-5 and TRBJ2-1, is DAGVTQSPTHLIKTRGQQVTLRCSPISGHKSVSWYQQVLGQGPQFIFQYYEKEERGRGNFPDRFSARQFPNYSSELNVNALLLGDSALYLCASSSNEQFFGPGTRLTVL.

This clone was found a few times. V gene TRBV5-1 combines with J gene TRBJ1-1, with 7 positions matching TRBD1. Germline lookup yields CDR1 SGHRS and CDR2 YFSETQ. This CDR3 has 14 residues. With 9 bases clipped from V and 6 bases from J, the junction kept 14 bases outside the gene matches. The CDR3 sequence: CANLNRGLPSEAFF. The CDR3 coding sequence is TGCGCCAACCTAAACAGGGGACTCCCGTCTGAAGCTTTCTTT.

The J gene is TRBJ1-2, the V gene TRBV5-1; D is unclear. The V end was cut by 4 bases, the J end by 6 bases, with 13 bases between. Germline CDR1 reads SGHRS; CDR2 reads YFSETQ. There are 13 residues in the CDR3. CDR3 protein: CASSPRLLDGYTF. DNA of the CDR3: TGCGCCAGCAGCCCACGCCTATTGGATGGCTACACCTTC.

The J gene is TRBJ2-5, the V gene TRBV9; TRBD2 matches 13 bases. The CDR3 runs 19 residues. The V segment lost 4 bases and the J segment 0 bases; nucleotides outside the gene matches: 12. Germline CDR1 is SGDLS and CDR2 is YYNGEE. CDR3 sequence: CASSPQYPTSGGYQETQYF. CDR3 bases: TGTGCCAGCAGCCCACAATACCCGACTAGCGGGGGGTACCAAGAGACCCAGTACTTC. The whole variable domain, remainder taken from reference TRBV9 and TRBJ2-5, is DSGVTQTPKHLITATGQRVTLRCSPRSGDLSVYWYQQSLDQGLQFLIQYYNGEERAKGNILERFSAQQFPDLHSELNLSSLELGDSALYFCASSPQYPTSGGYQETQYFGPGTRLLVL.

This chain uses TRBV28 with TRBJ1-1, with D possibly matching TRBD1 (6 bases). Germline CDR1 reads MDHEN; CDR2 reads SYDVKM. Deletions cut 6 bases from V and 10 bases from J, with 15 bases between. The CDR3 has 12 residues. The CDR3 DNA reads TGTGCCAGCAGGACCACAGGGTGGGGAGCTTTCTTT. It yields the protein CASRTTGWGAFF. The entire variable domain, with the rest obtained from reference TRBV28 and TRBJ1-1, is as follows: DVKVTQSSRYLVKRTGEKVFLECVQDMDHENMFWYRQDPGLGLRLIYFSYDVKMKEKGDIPEGYSVSREKKERFSLILESASTNQTSMYLCASRTTGWGAFFGQGTRLTVV.

The CDR3 protein is CASSKGSGRDTEAFF. CDR3 coding DNA: TGTGCCAGCAGCAAGGGGTCAGGGAGGGACACTGAAGCTTTCTTT. The chain combines TRBV21-1 with TRBJ1-1. TRBV21-1 has pseudogene status. CDR3 size: 15 residues.

The CDR3 here is CASSTRTSGYSYEQYF. CDR3 in DNA: TGCGCCAGCAGCACCCGGACTAGCGGGTATTCCTACGAGCAGTACTTC. The chain links TRBV5-1 to TRBJ2-7, with 11 bases matching TRBD2. With V trimmed by 4 bases and J by 1 base, 7 bases remained unmatched. CDR3 size: 16 residues. Germline loops: CDR1 SGHRS, CDR2 YFSETQ.

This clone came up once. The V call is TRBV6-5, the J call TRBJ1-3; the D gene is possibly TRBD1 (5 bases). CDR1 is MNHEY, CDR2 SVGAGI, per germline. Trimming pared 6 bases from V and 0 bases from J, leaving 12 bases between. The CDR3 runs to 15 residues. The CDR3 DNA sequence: TGTGCCAGCAGATCGACAGCCCTCTCTGGAAACACCATATATTTT. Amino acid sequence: CASRSTALSGNTIYF.

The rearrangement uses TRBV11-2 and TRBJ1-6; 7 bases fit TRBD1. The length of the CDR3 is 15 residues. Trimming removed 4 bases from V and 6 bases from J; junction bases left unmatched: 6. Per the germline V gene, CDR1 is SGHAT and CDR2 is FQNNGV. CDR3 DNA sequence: TGTGCCAGCAGCTCATCCAGACAGGGTAATTCACCCCTCCACTTT. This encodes CASSSSRQGNSPLHF.

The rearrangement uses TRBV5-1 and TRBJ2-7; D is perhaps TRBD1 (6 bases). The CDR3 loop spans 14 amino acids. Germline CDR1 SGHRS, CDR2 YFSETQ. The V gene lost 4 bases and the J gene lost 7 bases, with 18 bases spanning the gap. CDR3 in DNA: TGCGCCAGCAGCAGTCAGACAGGTTTCGGAGAGCAGTACTTC. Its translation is CASSSQTGFGEQYF.

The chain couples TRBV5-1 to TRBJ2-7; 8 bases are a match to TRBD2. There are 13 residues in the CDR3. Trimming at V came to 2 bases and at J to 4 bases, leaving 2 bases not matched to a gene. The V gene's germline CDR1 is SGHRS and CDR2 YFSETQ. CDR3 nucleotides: TGCGCCAGCAGCTTAGCGGGGGAGTACGAGCAGTACTTC. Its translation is CASSLAGEYEQYF.

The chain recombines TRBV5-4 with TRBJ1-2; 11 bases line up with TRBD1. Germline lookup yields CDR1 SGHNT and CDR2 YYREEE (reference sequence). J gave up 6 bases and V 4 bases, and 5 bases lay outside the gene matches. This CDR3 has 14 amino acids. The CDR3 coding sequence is TGTGCCAGCAGCCCCGGGACAGGGGGGGATGGCTACACCTTC. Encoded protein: CASSPGTGGDGYTF.

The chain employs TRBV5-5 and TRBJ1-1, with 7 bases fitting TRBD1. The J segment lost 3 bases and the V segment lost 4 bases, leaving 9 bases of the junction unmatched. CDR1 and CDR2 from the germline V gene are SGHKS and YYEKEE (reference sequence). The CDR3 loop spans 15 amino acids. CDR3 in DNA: TGTGCCAGCAGCAACAATGGACAGGCCGACACTGAAGCTTTCTTT. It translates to CASSNNGQADTEAFF. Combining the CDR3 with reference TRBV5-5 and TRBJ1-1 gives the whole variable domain DAGVTQSPTHLIKTRGQQVTLRCSPISGHKSVSWYQQVLGQGPQFIFQYYEKEERGRGNFPDRFSARQFPNYSSELNVNALLLGDSALYLCASSNNGQADTEAFFGQGTRLTVV.

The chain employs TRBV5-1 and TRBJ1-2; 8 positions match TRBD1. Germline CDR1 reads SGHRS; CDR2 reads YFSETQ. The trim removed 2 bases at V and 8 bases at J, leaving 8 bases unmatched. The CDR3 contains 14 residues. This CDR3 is CASSFPDGQGGYTF. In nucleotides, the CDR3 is TGCGCCAGCAGCTTCCCCGACGGACAGGGCGGCTACACCTTC.

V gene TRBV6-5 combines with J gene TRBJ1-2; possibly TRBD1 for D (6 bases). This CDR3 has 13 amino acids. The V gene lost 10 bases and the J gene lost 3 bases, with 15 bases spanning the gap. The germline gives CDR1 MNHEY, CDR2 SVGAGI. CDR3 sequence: CATTKGVDYGYTF. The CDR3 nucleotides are TGTGCCACGACAAAGGGGGTTGACTATGGCTACACCTTC.

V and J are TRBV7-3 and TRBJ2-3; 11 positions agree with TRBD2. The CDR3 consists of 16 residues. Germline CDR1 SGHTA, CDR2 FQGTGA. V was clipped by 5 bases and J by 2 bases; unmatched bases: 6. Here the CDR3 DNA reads TGTGCCAGCAGCAAGCTAGCGGGAGGAACCACAGATACGCAGTATTTT. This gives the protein CASSKLAGGTTDTQYF.

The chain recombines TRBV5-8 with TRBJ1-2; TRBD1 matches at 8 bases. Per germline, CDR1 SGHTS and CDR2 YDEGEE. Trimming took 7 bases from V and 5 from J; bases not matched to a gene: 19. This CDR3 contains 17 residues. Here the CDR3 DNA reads TGTGCCAGCGGCGGGGCTAAGACGACGGACAGGGTTTATGGCTACACCTTC. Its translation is CASGGAKTTDRVYGYTF.

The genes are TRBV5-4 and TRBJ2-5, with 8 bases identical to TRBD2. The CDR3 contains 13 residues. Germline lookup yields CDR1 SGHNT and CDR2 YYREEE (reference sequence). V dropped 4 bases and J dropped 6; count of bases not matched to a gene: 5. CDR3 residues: CASSPAGGKTQYF. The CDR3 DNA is TGTGCCAGCAGCCCCGCGGGGGGAAAGACCCAGTACTTC.

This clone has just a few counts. This CDR3 reads CASQQGAFNQPQHF. The CDR3 bases are TGTGCCAGCCAGCAGGGGGCCTTCAATCAGCCCCAGCATTTT. The chain carries TRBV19 and TRBJ1-5, with TRBD1 matching 8 bases. The CDR3 consists of 14 residues. J lost 3 bases, V lost 9 bases, and 7 bases had no gene match. Germline CDR1 LNHDA, CDR2 SQIVND (reference sequence).

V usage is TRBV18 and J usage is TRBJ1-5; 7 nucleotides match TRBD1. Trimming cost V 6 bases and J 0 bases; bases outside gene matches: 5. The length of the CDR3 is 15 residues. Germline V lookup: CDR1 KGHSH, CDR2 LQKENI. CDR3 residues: CASSLGQVSNQPQHF. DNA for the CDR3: TGTGCCAGCTCTCTAGGACAGGTTAGCAATCAGCCCCAGCATTTT.

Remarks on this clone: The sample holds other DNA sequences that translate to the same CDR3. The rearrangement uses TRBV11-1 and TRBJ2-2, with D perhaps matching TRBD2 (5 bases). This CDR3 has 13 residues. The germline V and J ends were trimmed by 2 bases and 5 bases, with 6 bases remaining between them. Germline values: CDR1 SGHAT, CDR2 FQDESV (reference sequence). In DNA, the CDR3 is TGTGCCAGCAGCTTAAGAGGGACCGGGGAGCTGTTTTTT. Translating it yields CASSLRGTGELFF.

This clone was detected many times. The CDR3 coding sequence is TGTGCCAGTAGTATGACAGGGGGCTGGAATCAGCCCCAGCATTTT. Encoded protein: CASSMTGGWNQPQHF. The V gene is TRBV19, the J gene TRBJ1-5; 10 bases agree with TRBD1. The CDR3 sequence is 15 residues long. The germline CDR1 and CDR2 sequences are LNHDA and SQIVND (reference sequence). J lost 4 bases, V lost 3 bases, and 3 bases had no gene match.

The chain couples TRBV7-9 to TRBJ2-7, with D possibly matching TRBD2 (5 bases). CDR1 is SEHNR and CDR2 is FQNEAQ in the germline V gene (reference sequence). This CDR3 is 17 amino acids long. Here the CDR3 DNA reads TGTGCAGTCTATCCCTCCGGTGGAGGATCCCCTGCGTACGAGCAGTACTTC. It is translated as CAVYPSGGGSPAYEQYF.

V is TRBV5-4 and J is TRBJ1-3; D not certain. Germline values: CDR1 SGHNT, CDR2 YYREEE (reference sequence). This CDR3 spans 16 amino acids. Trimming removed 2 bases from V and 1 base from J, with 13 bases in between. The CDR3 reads CASSFVSPTSGNTIYF. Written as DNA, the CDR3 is TGTGCCAGCAGCTTCGTAAGTCCCACTTCTGGAAACACCATATATTTT.

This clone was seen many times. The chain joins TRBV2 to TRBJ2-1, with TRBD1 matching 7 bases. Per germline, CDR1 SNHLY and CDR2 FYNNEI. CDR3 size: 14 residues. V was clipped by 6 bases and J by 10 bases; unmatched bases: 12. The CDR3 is CASRGTEPRLEQFF. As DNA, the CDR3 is TGTGCCAGCAGGGGGACAGAACCCCGATTGGAGCAGTTCTTC.